Following are 23 T cell receptor beta chains from one sample sequenced in a study of cytotoxic CD8 clonotypes in ibrutinib-treated CLL. Clones were read by immunoSEQ multiplex PCR, and TCRdb kept only the in-frame ones, dropping some. The sample gives some 200,000 clones, approximately 70% of which show up once; roughly 5.9% is in the top ten. The specimen was PBMCs, collected after 12 months of ibrutinib treatment. These receptors all come from a human donor with chronic lymphocytic leukemia.

The chain is built from TRBV27 and TRBJ2-5; 7 positions agree with TRBD1. V trimming: 6 bases; J trimming: 5 bases; junction bases outside the gene matches: 3. Germline CDR1 is MNHEY and CDR2 is SMNVEV (reference sequence). The CDR3 is made up of 12 amino acids. The CDR3 loop reads CASSRQGETQYF. CDR3 DNA: TGTGCCAGCAGCCGACAGGGTGAGACCCAGTACTTC.

This chain connects TRBV2 to TRBJ1-1, with 7 bases matching TRBD1. The germline CDR1 and CDR2 sequences are SNHLY and FYNNEI. The CDR3 is made up of 14 amino acids. Losses at the gene ends were 3 bases for V and 3 bases for J; bases not matched to a gene: 4. CDR3 in amino acids: CASSDRDSYTEAFF. The CDR3 nucleotides read TGTGCCAGCAGTGACCGGGACAGTTACACTGAAGCTTTCTTT.

V and J are TRBV27 and TRBJ2-7, with 9 bases that match TRBD1. This CDR3 has 14 amino acids. The J segment lost 5 bases and the V segment lost 6 bases, leaving 8 bases of the junction unmatched. CDR1 and CDR2 from the germline V gene are MNHEY and SMNVEV (reference sequence). The CDR3 loop reads CASRRTGGLDEQYF. CDR3 bases: TGTGCCAGCAGGCGAACAGGGGGCTTGGACGAGCAGTACTTC.

The chain is built from TRBV4-1 and TRBJ2-3; a possible D gene is TRBD1 (6 bases). Germline CDR1 reads MGHRA; CDR2 reads YSYEKL. The CDR3 consists of 13 residues. V was clipped by 1 base and J by 7 bases, with 9 bases between them. DNA for the CDR3: TGCGCCAGCAGCCAAGGACAGGCATATACGCAGTATTTT. Its protein is CASSQGQAYTQYF.

As for this clone: A far larger clone is off by one base, so a read error is likely. The V call is TRBV28, the J call TRBJ2-7; tentatively, D is TRBD1 (5 bases). The V gene lost 5 bases and the J gene lost 0 bases, with 11 bases spanning the gap. The CDR3 spans 14 residues. Germline lookup yields CDR1 MDHEN and CDR2 SYDVKM. CDR3 sequence (DNA): TGTGCCAGCAGTCCCAGGGCCTTCTCCTACGAGCAGTACTTC. Translating gives CASSPRAFSYEQYF.

The CDR3 DNA reads TGTGCCAGCAGTTATATCGGGACAGGGGTTTCCGGAGCTTTCTTT. This codes for CASSYIGTGVSGAFF. The J gene is TRBJ1-1, the V gene TRBV6-5; TRBD1 aligns across 10 bases. The CDR3 is 15 amino acids. Germline V gene sequence: CDR1 MNHEY, CDR2 SVGAGI. V was clipped by 3 bases and J by 10 bases; unmatched bases: 11.

This chain links TRBV2 with TRBJ2-5; D unresolved. V was cut by 4 bases and J by 1 base, with 1 base left in between. The CDR3 length is 11 residues. The germline V gene encodes CDR1 SNHLY and CDR2 FYNNEI. CDR3 residues: CASSVQETQYF. In DNA form, the CDR3 reads TGTGCCAGCAGTGTCCAAGAGACCCAGTACTTC. Full variable domain (missing parts from reference TRBV2 and TRBJ2-5): EPEVTQTPSHQVTQMGQEVILRCVPISNHLYFYWYRQILGQKVEFLVSFYNNEISEKSEIFDDQFSVERPDGSNFTLKIRSTKLEDSAMYFCASSVQETQYFGPGTRLLVL.

With respect to this clone: A read error may produce the germline difference seen at one junction end. This sequence joins TRBV30 and TRBJ1-4; 7 bases align to TRBD1. CDR1 and CDR2 from the germline V gene are GTSNPN and SVGIG (reference sequence). The CDR3 has 15 amino acids. The CDR3 sequence is CAWSLPGQTIEKLFF. DNA for the CDR3: TGTGCCTGGAGTTTGCCGGGACAGACTATTGAAAAACTGTTTTTT.

This clone has just a few counts. This chain links TRBV9 with TRBJ1-4; D not certain. The germline V gene has CDR1 SGDLS and CDR2 YYNGEE. Trimming left V 2 bases short and J 2 bases short, with 7 bases between. The CDR3 length is 14 residues. For the CDR3, the DNA is TGTGCCAGCAGCGTTGTCCCGACTAATGAAAAACTGTTTTTT. Protein product: CASSVVPTNEKLFF. Combining the CDR3 with reference TRBV9 and TRBJ1-4 gives the whole variable domain DSGVTQTPKHLITATGQRVTLRCSPRSGDLSVYWYQQSLDQGLQFLIQYYNGEERAKGNILERFSAQQFPDLHSELNLSSLELGDSALYFCASSVVPTNEKLFFGSGTQLSVL.

The rearrangement links TRBV4-2 to TRBJ2-5; unclear D gene. Germline V gene sequence: CDR1 LGHNA, CDR2 YNFKEQ. The CDR3 length is 15 residues. V shed 4 bases and J shed 1 base, with 13 bases lying between them. CDR3 DNA: TGTGCCAGCAGCCTAGGACCGACGACCCAAGAGACCCAGTACTTC. The encoded protein is CASSLGPTTQETQYF.

The gene calls are TRBV29-1 and TRBJ1-2, with D perhaps TRBD1 (5 bases). This CDR3 contains 12 residues. The V and J ends lost 7 bases and 8 bases respectively, with 17 bases between them. CDR1 and CDR2 (germline): SQVTM, ANQGSEA. DNA of the CDR3: TGCAGCGCCCTCGGGGGACCGTTAGGCTACACCTTC. It yields the protein CSALGGPLGYTF.

By sample share, this clone is medium-sized. In DNA, the CDR3 is TGCGCCAGCAGCCAAGAAGGGACCGGGACTTTGTTTCCTGGCTACACCTTC. This encodes CASSQEGTGTLFPGYTF. The chain carries TRBV4-1 and TRBJ1-2; a possible D gene is TRBD1 (5 bases). The CDR3 spans 17 residues. Trimming cost V 0 bases and J 7 bases, with 21 bases left between them. Looked up from germline, CDR1 is MGHRA and CDR2 is YSYEKL.

This clone was counted once. The genes are TRBV29-1 and TRBJ2-1, with 8 bases that match TRBD1. This CDR3 is 14 amino acids long. CDR1 and CDR2 from the germline V gene are SQVTM and ANQGSEA. V lost 7 bases, J lost 3 bases, and 8 bases stayed unmatched. DNA of the CDR3: TGCAGCGCCACGGACAGGGCGAGCTACAATGAGCAGTTCTTC. Its translation: CSATDRASYNEQFF.

The CDR3 region has the DNA TGTGCCAGCAGTGTGGGGGTCGAGCAGTACTTC. Translation: CASSVGVEQYF. The V and J genes are TRBV2 and TRBJ2-7; either TRBD1 or TRBD2 may fit D (5 bases each). Germline V gives CDR1 SNHLY, CDR2 FYNNEI. This CDR3 contains 11 residues. Trimming removed 4 bases from V and 6 bases from J, with 7 bases in between.

V and J are TRBV12-5 and TRBJ2-3; 8 positions match TRBD2. The CDR3 loop spans 16 amino acids. The V segment lost 0 bases and the J segment 6 bases; nucleotides outside the gene matches: 8. Per germline, CDR1 LGHNT and CDR2 FRNRAP. The CDR3 spells CASGLVGAGGQDTQYF. CDR3 sequence (DNA): TGTGCTAGTGGTTTGGTAGGCGCGGGGGGCCAGGATACGCAGTATTTT.

The V call is TRBV10-3, the J call TRBJ1-1; D gene unclear. V lost 0 bases to trimming and J lost 8 bases, with 7 bases between them. CDR3 length: 12 residues. The germline V gene has CDR1 ENHRY and CDR2 SYGVKD. This chain's CDR3 is CAISESAREAFF. CDR3 DNA sequence: TGTGCCATCAGTGAGTCGGCCCGGGAAGCTTTCTTT.

The chain links TRBV29-1 to TRBJ1-1; D perhaps matches TRBD1 (5 bases). Germline V lookup: CDR1 SQVTM, CDR2 ANQGSEA. V was shortened by 2 bases and J by 4 bases, with 11 bases between the two germline ends. This CDR3 comprises 13 residues. The CDR3 loop reads CSVERGLGTEAFF. The CDR3 region has the DNA TGCAGCGTTGAAAGGGGATTGGGCACTGAAGCTTTCTTT.

The chain has TRBV30 and TRBJ2-2, with D possibly matching TRBD2 (5 bases). V shed 3 bases and J shed 5 bases, with 10 bases lying between them. Germline V gene sequence: CDR1 GTSNPN, CDR2 SVGIG (reference sequence). This CDR3 comprises 13 residues. CDR3 nucleotides: TGTGCCTGGAGAGAGGGAGTTACCGGGGAGCTGTTTTTT. Translated, it gives CAWREGVTGELFF.

The rearrangement links TRBV4-1 to TRBJ2-1, with 12 bases matching TRBD2. This CDR3 comprises 17 residues. V gave up 0 bases and J gave up 9 bases; unmatched junction bases: 9. Germline CDR1 reads MGHRA; CDR2 reads YSYEKL. In DNA form, the CDR3 reads TGCGCCAGCAGCCAAGAGTCCGGTCTAGCGGGGGGGAGTGAGCAGTTCTTC. Translation gives CASSQESGLAGGSEQFF.

V is TRBV28 and J is TRBJ1-2; D uncertain. The CDR3 is 11 amino acids. Germline-derived CDR1 and CDR2 are MDHEN and SYDVKM. Between the trimmed V and J ends, which lost 8 bases and 3 bases, there was a span of 7 bases. CDR3 sequence (DNA): TGTGCCAGCTATGTAGACTATGGCTACACCTTC. Its translation: CASYVDYGYTF.

The chain has TRBV5-1 and TRBJ2-1; 12 nucleotides line up with TRBD2. J lost 1 base, V lost 4 bases, and 3 bases had no gene match. Germline V lookup: CDR1 SGHRS, CDR2 YFSETQ. The CDR3 is made up of 16 amino acids. CDR3 nucleotide sequence: TGCGCCAGCAGCCCGACTAGCGGGGGTTCCTACAATGAGCAGTTCTTC. Translated, it gives CASSPTSGGSYNEQFF.

A single count supports this clone. This sequence joins TRBV4-3 and TRBJ2-6, with D perhaps TRBD2 (6 bases). This CDR3 region has 19 residues. Germline CDR1 reads LGHNA; CDR2 reads YSLEER. V was cut by 0 bases and J by 1 base, with 16 bases left in between. The CDR3 nucleotides are TGCGCCAGCAGCCAAGATGGGCGGGATATTCTATCTGGGGCCAACGTCCTGACTTTC. Translated, it gives CASSQDGRDILSGANVLTF.

The chain couples TRBV7-9 to TRBJ1-2; tentative D call: TRBD1 (6 bases). Trimming removed 5 bases at V and 2 bases at J, with 9 bases between. This CDR3 comprises 13 residues. Germline V lookup: CDR1 SEHNR, CDR2 FQNEAQ (reference sequence). CDR3 loop: CASSRQVNYGYTF. The DNA for the CDR3 is TGTGCCAGCAGCCGACAGGTGAACTATGGCTACACCTTC.